The 9 T cell receptor beta chains reported below all come from one sample, sequenced in a study of tumor-infiltrating lymphocytes in primary liver carcinoma. Making TCR beta cDNA involved around 540 ng total RNA and a constant-region primer. Libraries for TCR beta were built through three nested multiplex PCR rounds, which together made up a slightly modified ARM-PCR procedure. Forward primers for TRBV1-TRBV30 and a C-beta reverse primer served the first two PCR rounds, at about 10 cycles each. TCRdb reanalysed the multiplex PCR reads using MiXCR and keeps one entry per CDR3 protein. Seen here are some 320,000 distinct CDR3 sequences, roughly 60% observed once, and the top ten hold roughly 9%. Researchers drew blood RNA from unsorted whole blood and extracted germline DNA as well. Source material: peripheral blood. The receptors derive from a man in his forties or fifties with primary liver carcinoma and hepatitis B virus infection.

The rearrangement uses TRBV5-5 and TRBJ2-1, with TRBD2 matching over 9 bases. Per germline, CDR1 SGHKS and CDR2 YYEKEE (reference sequence). V was clipped by 4 bases and J by 9 bases; unmatched bases: 17. The length of the CDR3 is 17 residues. The CDR3 loop is CASSPAGASGASPEQFF. The CDR3 coding sequence is TGTGCCAGCAGCCCCGCGGGGGCTAGCGGGGCGTCTCCTGAGCAGTTCTTC.

As to this clonotype: A much more abundant neighbour one base away suggests this may be a read error. The chain carries TRBV6-5 and TRBJ2-7; the D gene is possibly TRBD2 (6 bases). The CDR3 contains 12 residues. CDR1 is MNHEY, CDR2 SVGAGI, per germline. CDR3 in DNA: TGTACCAGCACCGGGGGTACCTACGAGCAGTACTTC. Its translation: CTSTGGTYEQYF.

As to this clonotype: Sequence at one end of the junction differs from germline and may be a read error. The chain recombines TRBV11-2 with TRBJ2-7, with D perhaps matching TRBD1 or TRBD2 (5 bases each). Germline V CDR1 and CDR2: SGHAT, FQNNGV. There are 15 residues in the CDR3. The chain's CDR3 is CDSSSMWGRDHEQYF. The CDR3 nucleotides are TGTGACAGCAGCTCCATGTGGGGGAGAGACCACGAGCAGTACTTC.

Details on this clonotype: Being one base from a much bigger clone, this may be a read error. This CDR3 reads CAGLDGGIQETQYF. CDR3 sequence (DNA): TGTGCCGGCTTGGACGGGGGGATACAAGAGACCCAGTACTTC. The chain has TRBV28 and TRBJ2-5, with 7 nucleotides matching TRBD2. The junction had 11 bases not matched to a gene; V was cut back by 11 bases and J by 2 bases. CDR3 length equals 14 residues. CDR1 is MDHEN, CDR2 SYDVKM, per germline.

The chain combines TRBV4-1 with TRBJ1-1, with 8 bases aligning to TRBD1. The length of the CDR3 is 15 residues. V shed 0 bases and J 10 bases; nucleotides not matched to a gene: 10. Germline V lookup: CDR1 MGHRA, CDR2 YSYEKL. In nucleotides, the CDR3 is TGCGCCAGCAGCCAAGATCAGGGGGCGCGGGCTGGAGCTTTCTTT. Protein product: CASSQDQGARAGAFF.

A word on this clonotype: A much more abundant neighbour one base away suggests this may be a read error. The chain couples TRBV29-1 to TRBJ2-1; 10 bases line up with TRBD2. Germline assignment: CDR1 SQVTM and CDR2 ANQGSEA. J lost 5 bases, V lost 8 bases, and 9 bases had no gene match. The CDR3 spans 14 residues. CDR3 sequence: CSIPPSGSNNEQFF. The DNA for the CDR3 is TGCAGCATCCCCCCTAGCGGGAGTAACAATGAGCAGTTCTTC.

V usage is TRBV7-9 and J usage is TRBJ1-1; D is unclear. With 4 bases removed from V and 8 bases from J, the gap between germline ends came to 8 bases. The CDR3 totals 11 residues. The germline CDR1 and CDR2 sequences are SEHNR and FQNEAQ (reference sequence). In DNA form, the CDR3 reads TGTGCCAGCAGCTCCGGGAACGAAGCTTTCTTT. It is translated as CASSSGNEAFF.

This clonotype showed up many times. This chain uses TRBV10-3 with TRBJ2-7, with D perhaps TRBD1 (6 bases). The CDR3 totals 16 residues. The V and J ends lost 0 bases and 0 bases respectively, with 12 bases between them. Germline-derived CDR1 and CDR2 are ENHRY and SYGVKD. CDR3 region: CAISESHRTASYEQYF. The CDR3 DNA follows: TGTGCCATCAGTGAGTCTCATAGGACAGCCTCCTACGAGCAGTACTTC.

This clonotype occurred many times. The chain joins TRBV5-6 to TRBJ2-3; D is unresolved. The germline V gene encodes CDR1 SGHDT and CDR2 YYEEEE. The CDR3 loop spans 16 amino acids. The germline V and J ends were trimmed by 0 bases and 0 bases, with 11 bases remaining between them. The CDR3 sequence is CASSLALGDSTDTQYF. Here the CDR3 DNA reads TGTGCCAGCAGCTTGGCGCTTGGAGATAGCACAGATACGCAGTATTTT.